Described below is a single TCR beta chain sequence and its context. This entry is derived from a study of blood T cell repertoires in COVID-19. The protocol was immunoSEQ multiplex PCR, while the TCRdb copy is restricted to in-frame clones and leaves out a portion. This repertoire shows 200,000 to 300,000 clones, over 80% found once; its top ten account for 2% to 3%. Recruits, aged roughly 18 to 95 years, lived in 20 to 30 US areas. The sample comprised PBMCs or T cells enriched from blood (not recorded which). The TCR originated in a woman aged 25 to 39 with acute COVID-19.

The CDR3 DNA reads TGTGCCATCCGCGGTTTGGACACCGGGGAGCTGTTTTTT. Translation: CAIRGLDTGELFF. V is TRBV10-3 and J is TRBJ2-2; D call uncertain. Germline-derived CDR1 and CDR2 are ENHRY and SYGVKD. The CDR3 has 13 residues. Trimming stripped 8 bases from V and 3 bases from J, with 10 bases between.